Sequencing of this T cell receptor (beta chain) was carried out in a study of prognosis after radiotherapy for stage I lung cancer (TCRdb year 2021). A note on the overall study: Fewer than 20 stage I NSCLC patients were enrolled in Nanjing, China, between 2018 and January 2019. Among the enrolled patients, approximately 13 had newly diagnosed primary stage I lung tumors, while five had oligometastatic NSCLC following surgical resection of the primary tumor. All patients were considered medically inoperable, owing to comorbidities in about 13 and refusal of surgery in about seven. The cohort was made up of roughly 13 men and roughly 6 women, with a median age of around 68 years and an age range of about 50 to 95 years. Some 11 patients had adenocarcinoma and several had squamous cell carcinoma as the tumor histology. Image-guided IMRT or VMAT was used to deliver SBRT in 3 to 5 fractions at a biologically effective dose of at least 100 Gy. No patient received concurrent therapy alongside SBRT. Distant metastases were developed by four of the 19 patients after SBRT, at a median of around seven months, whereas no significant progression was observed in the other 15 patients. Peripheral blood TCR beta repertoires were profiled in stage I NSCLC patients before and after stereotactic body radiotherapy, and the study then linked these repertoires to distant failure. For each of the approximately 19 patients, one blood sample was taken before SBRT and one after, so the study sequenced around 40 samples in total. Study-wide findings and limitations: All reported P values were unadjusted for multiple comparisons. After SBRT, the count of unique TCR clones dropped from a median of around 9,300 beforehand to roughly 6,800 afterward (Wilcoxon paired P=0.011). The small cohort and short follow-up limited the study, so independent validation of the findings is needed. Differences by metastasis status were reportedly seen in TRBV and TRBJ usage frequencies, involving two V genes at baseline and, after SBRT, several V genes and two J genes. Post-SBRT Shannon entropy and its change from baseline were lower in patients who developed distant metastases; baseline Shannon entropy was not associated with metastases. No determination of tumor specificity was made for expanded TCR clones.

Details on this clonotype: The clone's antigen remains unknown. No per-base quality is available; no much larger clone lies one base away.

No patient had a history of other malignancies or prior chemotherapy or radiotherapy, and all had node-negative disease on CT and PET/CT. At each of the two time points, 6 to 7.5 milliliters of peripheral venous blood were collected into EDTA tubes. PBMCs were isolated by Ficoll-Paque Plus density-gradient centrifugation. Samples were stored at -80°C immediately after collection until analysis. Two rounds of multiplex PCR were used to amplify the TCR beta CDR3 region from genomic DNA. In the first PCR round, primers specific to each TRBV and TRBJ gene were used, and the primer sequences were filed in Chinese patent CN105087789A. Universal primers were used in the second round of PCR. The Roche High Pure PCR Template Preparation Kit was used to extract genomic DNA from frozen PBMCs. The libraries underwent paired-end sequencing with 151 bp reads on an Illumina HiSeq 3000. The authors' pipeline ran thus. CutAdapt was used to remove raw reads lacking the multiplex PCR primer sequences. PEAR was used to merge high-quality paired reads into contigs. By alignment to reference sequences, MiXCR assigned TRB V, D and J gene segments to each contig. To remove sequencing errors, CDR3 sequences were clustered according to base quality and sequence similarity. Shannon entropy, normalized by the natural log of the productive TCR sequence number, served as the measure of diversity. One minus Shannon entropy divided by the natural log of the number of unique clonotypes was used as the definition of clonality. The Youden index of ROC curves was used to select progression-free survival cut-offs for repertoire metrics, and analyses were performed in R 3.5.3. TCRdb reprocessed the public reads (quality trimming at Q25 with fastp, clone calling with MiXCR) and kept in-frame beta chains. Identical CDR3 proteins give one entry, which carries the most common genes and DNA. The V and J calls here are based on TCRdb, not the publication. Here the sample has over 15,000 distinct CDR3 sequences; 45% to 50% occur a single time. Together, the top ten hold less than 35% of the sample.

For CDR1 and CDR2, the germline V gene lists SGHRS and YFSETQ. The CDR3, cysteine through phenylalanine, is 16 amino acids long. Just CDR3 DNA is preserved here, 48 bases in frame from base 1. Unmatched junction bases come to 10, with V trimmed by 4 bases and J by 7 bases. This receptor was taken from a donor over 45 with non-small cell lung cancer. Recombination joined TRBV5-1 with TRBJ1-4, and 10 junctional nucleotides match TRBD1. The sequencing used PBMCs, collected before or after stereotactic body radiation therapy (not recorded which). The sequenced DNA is TGCGCCAGCAGCATAGGACGGACAGGGGGGATTGAAAAACTGTTTTTT. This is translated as CASSIGRTGGIEKLFF. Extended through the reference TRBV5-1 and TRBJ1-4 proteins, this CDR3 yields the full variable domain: KAGVTQTPRYLIKTRGQQVTLSCSPISGHRSVSWYQQTPGQGLQFLFEYFSETQRNKGNFPGRFSGRQFSNSRSEMNVSTLELGDSALYLCASSIGRTGGIEKLFFGSGTQLSVL.